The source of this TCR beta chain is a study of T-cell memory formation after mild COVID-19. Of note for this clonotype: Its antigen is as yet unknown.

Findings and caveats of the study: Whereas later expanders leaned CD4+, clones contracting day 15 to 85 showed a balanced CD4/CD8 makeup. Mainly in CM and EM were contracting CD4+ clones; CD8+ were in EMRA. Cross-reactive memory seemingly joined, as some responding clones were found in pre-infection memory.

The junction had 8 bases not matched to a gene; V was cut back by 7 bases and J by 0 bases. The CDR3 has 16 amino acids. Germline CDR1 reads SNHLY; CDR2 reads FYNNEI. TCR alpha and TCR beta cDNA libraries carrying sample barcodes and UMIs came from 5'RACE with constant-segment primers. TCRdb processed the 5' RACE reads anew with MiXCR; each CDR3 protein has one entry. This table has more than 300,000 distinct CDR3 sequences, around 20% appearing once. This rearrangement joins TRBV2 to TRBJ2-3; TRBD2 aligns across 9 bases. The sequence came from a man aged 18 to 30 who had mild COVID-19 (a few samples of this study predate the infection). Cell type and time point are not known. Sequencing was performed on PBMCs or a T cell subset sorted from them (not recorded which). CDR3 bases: TGTGCCAGCATTTTTAGCGGGGGCGCTAGCACAGATACGCAGTATTTT. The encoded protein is CASIFSGGASTDTQYF.